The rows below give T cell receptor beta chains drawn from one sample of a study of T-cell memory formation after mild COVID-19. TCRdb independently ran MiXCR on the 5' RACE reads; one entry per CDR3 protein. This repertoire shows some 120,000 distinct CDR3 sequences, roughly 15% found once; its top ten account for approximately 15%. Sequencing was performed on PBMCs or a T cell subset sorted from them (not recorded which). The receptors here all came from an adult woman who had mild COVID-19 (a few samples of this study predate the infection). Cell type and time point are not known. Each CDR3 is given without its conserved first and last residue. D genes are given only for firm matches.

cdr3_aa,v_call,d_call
ASSLDIPADTQY,TRBV5-1,.
ASSGTGGNTGELF,TRBV6-6,TRBD1
ASSQIATGSSYEQY,TRBV3-1,TRBD1
ASTVDGLGEQF,TRBV12-3/TRBV12-4,.
ASSLGGRRD,TRBV5-6,TRBD2
ATSAGPEQF,TRBV24-1,.
ASSFSGTGIYEQY,TRBV5-1,TRBD1
ATSYGTITDTQY,TRBV24-1,.
ASSERQWGVNTEAF,TRBV6-1,.
ASSQERRHPMFTEAF,TRBV14,.
ASSLQREMTQY,TRBV7-7,.
SATRVHANSNQPQH,TRBV20-1,.
AISPTGSRTHEQY,TRBV7-8,.
ASSQDSVEMMGNEQF,TRBV4-3,.
ASRGGGKITGANVLT,TRBV7-2,.
ASSSRDKSYEQY,TRBV12-3/TRBV12-4,.
SAREVLGTSQYEQY,TRBV20-1,TRBD2
ASSLGGLASSTDTQY,TRBV5-1,TRBD1
ASSQEPGRYTEAF,TRBV4-1,.
ASSENRGEQY,TRBV12-3/TRBV12-4,TRBD1
ASSVPSLEQY,TRBV7-9,.
ASSYAGGWGTEAF,TRBV12-3/TRBV12-4,TRBD1
ASRTLGAYTDTQY,TRBV6-1,.
ASRRGQTDTQY,TRBV5-1,TRBD1
ASSSPWGAEITDTQY,TRBV12-3/TRBV12-4,.
ASSYSRSGGDTEAF,TRBV6-6,TRBD1
ASRGPRRGDRTGELF,TRBV2,TRBD1
SVFALDNEQF,TRBV29-1,.
ASSYGTMGGYT,TRBV6-5,.
ASSQNTMDSPLH,TRBV4-1,.